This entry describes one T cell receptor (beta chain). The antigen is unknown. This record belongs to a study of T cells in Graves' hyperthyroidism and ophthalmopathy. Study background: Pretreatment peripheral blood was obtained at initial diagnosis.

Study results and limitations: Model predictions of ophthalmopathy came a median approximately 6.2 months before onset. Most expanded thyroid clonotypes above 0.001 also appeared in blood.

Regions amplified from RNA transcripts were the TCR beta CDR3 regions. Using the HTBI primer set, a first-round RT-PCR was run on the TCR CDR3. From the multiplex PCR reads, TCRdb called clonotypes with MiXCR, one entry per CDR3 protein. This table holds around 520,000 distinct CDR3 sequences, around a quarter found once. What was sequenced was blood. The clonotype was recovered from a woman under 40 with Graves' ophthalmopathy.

The CDR3 loop is CASSYSQQTYEQYF. For the CDR3, the DNA is TGTGCCAGCAGTTACTCCCAGCAGACCTACGAGCAGTACTTC. The J gene is TRBJ2-7, the V gene TRBV6-5; D gene uncertain. Looked up from germline, CDR1 is MNHEY and CDR2 is SVGAGI. CDR3 length: 14 residues. Deletions cut 0 bases from V and 2 bases from J, with 8 bases between.